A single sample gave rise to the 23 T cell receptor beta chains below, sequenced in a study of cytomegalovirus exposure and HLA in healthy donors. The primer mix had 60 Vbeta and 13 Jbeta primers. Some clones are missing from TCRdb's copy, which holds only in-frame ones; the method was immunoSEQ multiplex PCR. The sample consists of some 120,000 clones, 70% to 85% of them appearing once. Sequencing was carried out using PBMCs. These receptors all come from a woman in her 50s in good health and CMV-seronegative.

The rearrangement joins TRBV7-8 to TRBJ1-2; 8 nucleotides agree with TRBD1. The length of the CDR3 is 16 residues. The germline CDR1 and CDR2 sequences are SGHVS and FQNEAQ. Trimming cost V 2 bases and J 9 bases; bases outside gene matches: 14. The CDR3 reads CASSLPLIGQGRSYTF. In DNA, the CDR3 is TGTGCCAGCAGCTTACCACTAATTGGACAGGGACGAAGCTACACCTTC. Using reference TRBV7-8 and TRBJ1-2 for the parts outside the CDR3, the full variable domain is GAGVSQSPRYKVAKRGQDVALRCDPISGHVSLFWYQQALGQGPEFLTYFQNEAQLDKSGLPSDRFFAERPEGSVSTLKIQRTQQEDSAVYLCASSLPLIGQGRSYTFGSGTRLTVV.

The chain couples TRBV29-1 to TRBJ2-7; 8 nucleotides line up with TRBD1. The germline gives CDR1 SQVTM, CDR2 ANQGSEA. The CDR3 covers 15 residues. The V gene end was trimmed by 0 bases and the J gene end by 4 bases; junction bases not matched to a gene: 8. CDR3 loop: CSVEDWTGISYEQYF. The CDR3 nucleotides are TGCAGCGTTGAAGATTGGACAGGGATTTCATACGAGCAGTACTTC.

CDR3 protein: CASSNYPQETQYF. Written as DNA, the CDR3 is TGTGCCAGTAGTAACTATCCCCAAGAGACCCAGTACTTC. The J gene is TRBJ2-5, the V gene TRBV19, with D hard to call. The CDR3 extends over 13 amino acids. V was trimmed by 4 bases and J by 1 base, leaving 7 bases between them. Looked up from germline, CDR1 is LNHDA and CDR2 is SQIVND (reference sequence).

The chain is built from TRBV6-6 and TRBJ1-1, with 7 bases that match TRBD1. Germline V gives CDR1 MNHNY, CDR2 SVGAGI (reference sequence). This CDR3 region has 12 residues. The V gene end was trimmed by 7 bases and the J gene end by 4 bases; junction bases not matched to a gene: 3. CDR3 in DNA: TGTGCCAGCAACCCAGGGGGCACTGAAGCTTTCTTT. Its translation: CASNPGGTEAFF.

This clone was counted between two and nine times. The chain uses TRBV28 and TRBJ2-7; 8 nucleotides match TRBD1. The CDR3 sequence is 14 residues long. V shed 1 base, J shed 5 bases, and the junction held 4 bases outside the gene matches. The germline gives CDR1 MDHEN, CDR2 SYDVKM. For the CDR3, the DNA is TGTGCCAGCAGTTTATCAGGGGGCAGGGACGAGCAGTACTTC. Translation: CASSLSGGRDEQYF.

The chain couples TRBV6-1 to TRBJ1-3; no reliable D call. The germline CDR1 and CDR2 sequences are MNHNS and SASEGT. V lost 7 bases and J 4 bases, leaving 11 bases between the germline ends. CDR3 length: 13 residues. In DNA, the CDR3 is TGTGCCAGCACTCCGGGATTCGGAAACACCATATATTTT. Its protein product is CASTPGFGNTIYF.

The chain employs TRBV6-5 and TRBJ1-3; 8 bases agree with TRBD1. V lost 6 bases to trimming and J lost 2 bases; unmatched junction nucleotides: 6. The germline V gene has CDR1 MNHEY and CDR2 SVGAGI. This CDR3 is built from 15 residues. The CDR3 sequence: CASRSSGGAGNTIYF. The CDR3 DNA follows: TGTGCCAGCAGGTCCTCAGGGGGCGCTGGAAACACCATATATTTT.

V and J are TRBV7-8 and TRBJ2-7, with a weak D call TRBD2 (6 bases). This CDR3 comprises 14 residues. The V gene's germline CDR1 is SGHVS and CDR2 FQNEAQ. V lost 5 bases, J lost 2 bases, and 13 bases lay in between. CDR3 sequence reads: CASSAGPTAYEQYF. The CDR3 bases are TGTGCCAGCAGCGCGGGACCGACAGCCTACGAGCAGTACTTC.

The DNA for the CDR3 is TGTGCCAGCAGTTGGGGGACTTCTCAAAACATTCAGTACTTC. The encoded protein is CASSWGTSQNIQYF. The rearrangement links TRBV27 to TRBJ2-4, with D possibly being TRBD2 (6 bases). CDR3 length equals 14 residues. CDR1 is MNHEY, CDR2 SMNVEV, per germline (reference sequence). V was pared by 4 bases and J by 5 bases, with 12 bases between.

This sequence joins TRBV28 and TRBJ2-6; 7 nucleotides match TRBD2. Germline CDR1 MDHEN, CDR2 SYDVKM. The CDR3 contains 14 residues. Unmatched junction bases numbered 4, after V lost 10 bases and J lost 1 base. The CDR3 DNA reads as TGTGCCACCACGGGGGGATCTGGGGCCAACGTCCTGACTTTC. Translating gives CATTGGSGANVLTF.

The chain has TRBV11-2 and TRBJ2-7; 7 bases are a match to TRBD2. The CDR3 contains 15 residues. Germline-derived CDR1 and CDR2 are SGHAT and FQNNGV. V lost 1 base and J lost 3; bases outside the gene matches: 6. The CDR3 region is CASSLGGGTHYEQYF. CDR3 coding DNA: TGTGCCAGCAGCTTAGGGGGGGGGACTCACTACGAGCAGTACTTC.

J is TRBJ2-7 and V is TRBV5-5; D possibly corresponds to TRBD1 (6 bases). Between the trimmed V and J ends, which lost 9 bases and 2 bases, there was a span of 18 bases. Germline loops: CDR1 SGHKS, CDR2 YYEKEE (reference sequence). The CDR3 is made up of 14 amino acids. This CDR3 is CANSRGTPTYEQYF. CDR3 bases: TGTGCCAACTCAAGGGGGACACCCACCTACGAGCAGTACTTC.

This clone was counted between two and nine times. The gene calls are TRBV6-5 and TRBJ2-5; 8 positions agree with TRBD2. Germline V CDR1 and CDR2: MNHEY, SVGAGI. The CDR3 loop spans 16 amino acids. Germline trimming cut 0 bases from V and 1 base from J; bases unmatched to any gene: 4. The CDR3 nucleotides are TGTGCCAGCAGTTACTCGTCCGGGGGGGTCCAAGAGACCCAGTACTTC. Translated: CASSYSSGGVQETQYF.

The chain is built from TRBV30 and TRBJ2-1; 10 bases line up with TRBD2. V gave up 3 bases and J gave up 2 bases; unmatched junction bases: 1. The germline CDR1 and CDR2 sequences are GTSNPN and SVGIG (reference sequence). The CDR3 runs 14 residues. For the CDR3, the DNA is TGTGCCTGGAGGGGACTAGCGCCCTACAATGAGCAGTTCTTC. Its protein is CAWRGLAPYNEQFF. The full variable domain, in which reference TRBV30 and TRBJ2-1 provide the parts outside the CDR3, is SQTIHQWPATLVQPVGSPLSLECTVEGTSNPNLYWYRQAAGRGLQLLFYSVGIGQISSEVPQNLSASRPQDRQFILSSKKLLLSDSGFYLCAWRGLAPYNEQFFGPGTRLTVL.

The CDR3 sequence: CASSIGQGRDTQYF. The CDR3 DNA reads as TGCGCCAGCAGCATCGGACAGGGGAGGGATACGCAGTATTTT. This sequence joins TRBV5-1 and TRBJ2-3, with TRBD1 matching 9 bases. CDR1 and CDR2 (germline): SGHRS, YFSETQ. This CDR3 comprises 14 residues. With V trimmed by 4 bases and J by 6 bases, 6 bases remained unmatched. The full variable domain, its missing parts supplied by reference TRBV5-1 and TRBJ2-3, is KAGVTQTPRYLIKTRGQQVTLSCSPISGHRSVSWYQQTPGQGLQFLFEYFSETQRNKGNFPGRFSGRQFSNSRSEMNVSTLELGDSALYLCASSIGQGRDTQYFGPGTRLTVL.

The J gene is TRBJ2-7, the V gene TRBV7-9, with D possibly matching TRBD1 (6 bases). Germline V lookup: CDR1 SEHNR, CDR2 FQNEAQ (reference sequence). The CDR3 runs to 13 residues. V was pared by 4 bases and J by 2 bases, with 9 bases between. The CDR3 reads CASSWGQAYEQYF. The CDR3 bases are TGTGCCAGCAGCTGGGGACAAGCCTACGAGCAGTACTTC.

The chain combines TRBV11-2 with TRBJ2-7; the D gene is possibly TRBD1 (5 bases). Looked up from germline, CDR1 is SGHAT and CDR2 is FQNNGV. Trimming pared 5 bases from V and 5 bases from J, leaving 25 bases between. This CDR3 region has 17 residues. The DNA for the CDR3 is TGTGCCAGCAGCGCCAACGTCCGGGCAGGGTCCCCCCACGAGCAGTACTTC. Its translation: CASSANVRAGSPHEQYF.

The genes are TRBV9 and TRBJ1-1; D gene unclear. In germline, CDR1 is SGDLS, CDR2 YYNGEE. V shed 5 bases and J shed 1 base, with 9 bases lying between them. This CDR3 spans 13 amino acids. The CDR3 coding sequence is TGTGCCAGCAGTGGGGAGGGGAACACTGAAGCTTTCTTT. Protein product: CASSGEGNTEAFF.

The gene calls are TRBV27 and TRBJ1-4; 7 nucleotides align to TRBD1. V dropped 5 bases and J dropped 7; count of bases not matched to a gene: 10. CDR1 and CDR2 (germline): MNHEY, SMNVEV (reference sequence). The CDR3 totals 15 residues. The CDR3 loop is CASSPRGRVVEKLFF. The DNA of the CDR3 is TGTGCCAGCAGTCCTAGGGGGCGAGTTGTTGAAAAACTGTTTTTT.

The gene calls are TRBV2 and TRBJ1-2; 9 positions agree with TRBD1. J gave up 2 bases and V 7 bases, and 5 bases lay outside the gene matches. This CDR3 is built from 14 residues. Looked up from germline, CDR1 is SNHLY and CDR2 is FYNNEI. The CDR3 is CASTLTGGNYGYTF. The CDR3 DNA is TGTGCCAGCACCTTAACAGGGGGCAACTATGGCTACACCTTC. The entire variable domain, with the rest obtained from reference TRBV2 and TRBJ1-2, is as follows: EPEVTQTPSHQVTQMGQEVILRCVPISNHLYFYWYRQILGQKVEFLVSFYNNEISEKSEIFDDQFSVERPDGSNFTLKIRSTKLEDSAMYFCASTLTGGNYGYTFGSGTRLTVV.

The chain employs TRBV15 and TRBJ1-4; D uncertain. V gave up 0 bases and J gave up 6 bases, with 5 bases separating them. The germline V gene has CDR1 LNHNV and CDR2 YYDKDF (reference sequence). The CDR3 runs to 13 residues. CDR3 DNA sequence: TGTGCCACCAGCAGAGATCGGGATGAAAAACTGTTTTTT. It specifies CATSRDRDEKLFF. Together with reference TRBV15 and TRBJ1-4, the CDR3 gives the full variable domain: DAMVIQNPRYQVTQFGKPVTLSCSQTLNHNVMYWYQQKSSQAPKLLFHYYDKDFNNEADTPDNFQSRRPNTSFCFLDIRSPGLGDTAMYLCATSRDRDEKLFFGSGTQLSVL.

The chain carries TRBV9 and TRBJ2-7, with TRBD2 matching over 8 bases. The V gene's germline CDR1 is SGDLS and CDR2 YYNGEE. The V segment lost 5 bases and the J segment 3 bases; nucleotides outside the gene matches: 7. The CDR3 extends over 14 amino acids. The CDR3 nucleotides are TGTGCCAGCAGTCCGGGACTAGTGTTCTACGAGCAGTACTTC. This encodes CASSPGLVFYEQYF.

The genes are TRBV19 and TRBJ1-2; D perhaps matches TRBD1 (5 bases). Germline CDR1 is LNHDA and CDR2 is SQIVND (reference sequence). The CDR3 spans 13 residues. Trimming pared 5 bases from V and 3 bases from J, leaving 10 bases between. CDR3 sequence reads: CASSGQGHYGYTF. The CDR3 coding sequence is TGTGCCAGTAGTGGGCAGGGCCACTATGGCTACACCTTC.